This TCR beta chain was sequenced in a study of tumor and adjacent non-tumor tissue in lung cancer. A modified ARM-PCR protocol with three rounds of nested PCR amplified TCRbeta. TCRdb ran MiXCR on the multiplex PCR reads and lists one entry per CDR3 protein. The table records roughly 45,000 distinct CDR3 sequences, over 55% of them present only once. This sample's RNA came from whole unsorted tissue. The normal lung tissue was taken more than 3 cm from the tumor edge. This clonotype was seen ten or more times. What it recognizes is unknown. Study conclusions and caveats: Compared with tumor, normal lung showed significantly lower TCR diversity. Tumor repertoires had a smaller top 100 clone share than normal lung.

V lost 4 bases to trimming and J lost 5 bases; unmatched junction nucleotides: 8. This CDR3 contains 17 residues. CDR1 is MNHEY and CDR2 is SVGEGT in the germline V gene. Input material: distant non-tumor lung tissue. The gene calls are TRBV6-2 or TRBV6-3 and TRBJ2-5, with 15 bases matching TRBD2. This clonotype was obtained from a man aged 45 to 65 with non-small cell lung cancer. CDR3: CASSSGTSGRSGETQYF. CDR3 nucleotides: TGTGCCAGCAGTTCGGGGACTAGCGGGAGGTCCGGCGAGACCCAGTACTTC.